This TCR beta chain originates from a study of cytomegalovirus exposure and HLA in healthy donors. Healthy people donating bone marrow made up the donors. Findings and caveats of the study: V- and J-gene trimming of TCR beta was linked (in a later analysis) to a missense DCLRE1C variant. Whilst most TCR sequences proved rare, a subset of public TCRs occurred across many donors. Cytomegalovirus-associated TCR beta chains were listed, numbering some 180.

Unmatched junction bases numbered 3, after V lost 3 bases and J lost 6 bases. In germline, CDR1 is MRHNA, CDR2 SNTAGT. The CDR3 covers 14 residues. PCR amplification relied on 60 Vbeta primers (plus 13 Jbeta primers). Produced via immunoSEQ multiplex PCR; TCRdb's table is partial and in-frame only. The table records 200,000 to 250,000 clones, approximately 70% of them present only once. Comment on this clone: Its antigen is not known.

Sequenced: PBMCs. The clonotype originates from a man aged 40-55 years in good health and CMV-seropositive. The rearrangement joins TRBV6-4 to TRBJ2-1; 9 bases map to TRBD1. The CDR3: CASSEKTGGNEQFF. CDR3 DNA sequence: TGTGCCAGCAGTGAAAAGACAGGGGGCAATGAGCAGTTCTTC.